The sequence of this T cell receptor beta chain was determined in a study of cytomegalovirus exposure and HLA in healthy donors. Findings of the study overall: With further analysis later on, most CMV-associated TCR beta chains appeared HLA-restricted. A later look showed TCR association rates differing by HLA locus, highest for DRB1 and lowest for HLA-C.

It was with 60 Vbeta and 13 Jbeta primers that the PCR ran. Generated by immunoSEQ multiplex PCR, the TCRdb table keeps only in-frame clones and is missing some. This repertoire includes around 70,000 clones. Trimming cost V 0 bases and J 8 bases; bases outside gene matches: 3. Germline V lookup: CDR1 MNHNS, CDR2 SASEGT. The CDR3 loop spans 14 amino acids. Notes on this clone: Its matching antigen is unknown.

Sequences were obtained from PBMCs. The clonotype originates from a female donor in good health and CMV-seropositive. The gene calls are TRBV6-1 and TRBJ2-3, with TRBD2 matching 9 bases. This CDR3 reads CASSEAAGGVTQYF. The DNA of the CDR3 is TGTGCCAGCAGTGAAGCAGCGGGGGGAGTTACGCAGTATTTT.